This note documents a single TCR beta chain sequence. CDR3 length: 13 amino acids. V gave up 6 bases and J gave up 5 bases, with 13 bases separating them. In germline, CDR1 is MNHEY, CDR2 SMNVEV (reference sequence). The record originates from a study of blood T cell repertoires in COVID-19. Assay: immunoSEQ multiplex PCR; the TCRdb copy retains only in-frame clones and omits some. The sample lists about 350,000 clones; approximately 89% were seen once. The chain has TRBV27 and TRBJ1-2; no clear D. Sample: PBMCs or T cells enriched from blood (not recorded which). This TCR derives from a young woman who had recovered from COVID-19. CDR3 sequence (DNA): TGTGCCAGCAGCCCCGGCCCGGGATATGGCTACACCTTC. It is translated as CASSPGPGYGYTF.